These 26 T cell receptor beta chains came from one sample sequenced in a study of beta chain features in type 1 diabetes. Whole-study results and caveats: Moderate but significant shortening of TCRB CDR3s was recorded in all four CD4+ subsets from Type 1 diabetes patients.

No antigen has been identified for these receptors. Every isolated RNA sample was fully reverse transcribed, so sequencing captured expressed TCRB transcripts. Profiled with immunoSEQ multiplex PCR; TCRdb holds only in-frame clones, not every one. The sample lists 300,000 to 400,000 clones, 8% to 10% occurring once. Sequencing was performed on central memory CD4+ T cells from blood. These receptors originate from a young man with type 1 diabetes.

This clone occurred a few times. The genes are TRBV7-2 and TRBJ1-1; D possibly corresponds to TRBD1 (6 bases). CDR1 is SGHTA, CDR2 FQGNSA, per germline. This CDR3 has 12 amino acids. V shed 5 bases and J shed 7 bases, with 11 bases lying between them. The CDR3 sequence is CASSRGAFEAFF. DNA for the CDR3: TGTGCCAGCAGCCGGGGGGCCTTTGAAGCTTTCTTT.

This clone showed up just a few times. This chain uses TRBV10-3 with TRBJ2-7; 11 bases map to TRBD2. Germline loops: CDR1 ENHRY, CDR2 SYGVKD. V lost 6 bases to trimming and J lost 0 bases; unmatched junction nucleotides: 4. CDR3 length: 15 amino acids. CDR3 sequence: CAISGTSGNSYEQYF. CDR3 DNA sequence: TGTGCCATCAGCGGGACTAGCGGTAACTCCTACGAGCAGTACTTC.

In this sample, this clone turned up a few times. The chain links TRBV28 to TRBJ1-1, with D possibly matching TRBD1 (5 bases). The V end was cut by 2 bases, the J end by 6 bases, with 10 bases between. Germline values: CDR1 MDHEN, CDR2 SYDVKM. This CDR3 is 13 amino acids long. CDR3 region: CASSLRDPPEAFF. CDR3 coding DNA: TGTGCCAGCAGTTTACGGGACCCCCCTGAAGCTTTCTTT.

The sample holds a few counts of this clone. The rearrangement links TRBV6-6 to TRBJ2-1, with 9 bases that match TRBD1. This CDR3 is 15 amino acids long. The germline V gene encodes CDR1 MNHNY and CDR2 SVGAGI (reference sequence). Trimming took 2 bases from V and 6 from J; bases not matched to a gene: 5. CDR3 nucleotide sequence: TGTGCCAGCAGTTACGTACAGGGGGCCATCAATGAGCAGTTCTTC. Protein product: CASSYVQGAINEQFF.

Remarks on this clone: Other DNA sequences in the same sample also yield this CDR3. This chain links TRBV4-1 with TRBJ2-4, with D hard to call. Germline-derived CDR1 and CDR2 are MGHRA and YSYEKL. CDR3 length equals 13 residues. The V and J ends lost 0 bases and 10 bases respectively, with 10 bases between them. The CDR3, as DNA: TGCGCCAGCAGCCAAGATCCAATGGAGATTCAGTACTTC. Translation: CASSQDPMEIQYF.

There are a few counts of this clone. The rearrangement uses TRBV7-8 and TRBJ2-7, with D tentatively TRBD1 (5 bases). This CDR3 spans 13 amino acids. The ends were cut back, 4 bases at V and 2 bases at J, with 9 bases in the middle. The germline V gene encodes CDR1 SGHVS and CDR2 FQNEAQ. The CDR3 loop is CASSSGHTYEQYF. Here the CDR3 DNA reads TGTGCCAGCAGCTCAGGACATACCTACGAGCAGTACTTC.

A note on this clone: One junction end does not reproduce the germline sequence, and a read error may be involved. V gene TRBV19 combines with J gene TRBJ2-1, with 12 nucleotides matching TRBD2. Germline V gene lookup returns CDR1 LNHDA and CDR2 SQIVND (reference sequence). This CDR3 is built from 17 residues. The CDR3 nucleotides read TGTGCCAGTAGTCTAGATACGGGACTAGCGGGTTACAATGAGCAGTTCTTC. This codes for CASSLDTGLAGYNEQFF. Full variable domain (missing parts from reference TRBV19 and TRBJ2-1): DGGITQSPKYLFRKEGQNVTLSCEQNLNHDAMYWYRQDPGQGLRLIYYSQIVNDFQKGDIAEGYSVSREKKESFPLTVTSAQKNPTAFYLCASSLDTGLAGYNEQFFGPGTRLTVL.

The chain combines TRBV7-2 with TRBJ2-1, with a weak D call TRBD2 (6 bases). V shed 3 bases and J shed 4 bases, with 13 bases lying between them. The CDR3 consists of 15 residues. Germline V lookup: CDR1 SGHTA, CDR2 FQGNSA. CDR3: CASSLDRGKYNEQFF. The CDR3 coding sequence is TGTGCCAGCAGCTTGGACCGGGGGAAATACAATGAGCAGTTCTTC.

The table lists this clone with a few counts. The rearrangement links TRBV2 to TRBJ1-1; D is unresolved. Germline V gene data show CDR1 as SNHLY and CDR2 as FYNNEI. Trimming left V 4 bases short and J 2 bases short, with 11 bases between. The CDR3 has 14 amino acids. The CDR3 here is CASSANPGNTEAFF. For the CDR3, the DNA is TGTGCCAGCAGTGCAAATCCGGGAAACACTGAAGCTTTCTTT.

This clone occurred a few times. The CDR3 DNA reads as TGTGCCAGCAGCCGCATTAGCGGTGCCTGGGCGGGGACCCAGTACTTC. Translation gives CASSRISGAWAGTQYF. The V and J genes are TRBV7-6 and TRBJ2-5; the D gene is possibly TRBD2 (6 bases). CDR1 and CDR2 (germline): SGHVS, FNYEAQ. V gave up 5 bases and J gave up 7 bases, with 23 bases separating them. The CDR3 is 16 residues long.

The J gene is TRBJ1-1, the V gene TRBV11-3, with D possibly being TRBD1 (6 bases). Germline-derived CDR1 and CDR2 are SGHNT and YENEEA. V shed 1 base and J shed 5 bases, with 14 bases lying between them. This CDR3 has 15 residues. In DNA form, the CDR3 reads TGTGCCAGCAGCTTAGGGGGGGCGCCGGGAACTGAAGCTTTCTTT. The encoded protein is CASSLGGAPGTEAFF.

This chain uses TRBV9 with TRBJ2-6, with D tentatively TRBD2 (6 bases). CDR1 SGDLS and CDR2 YYNGEE come from the germline V gene. This CDR3 comprises 15 residues. Trimming took 3 bases from V and 3 from J, leaving 10 bases between them. The CDR3 coding sequence is TGTGCCAGCAGCGAACGGGGGAGTGGGGCCAACGTCCTGACTTTC. Its translation is CASSERGSGANVLTF.

The chain has TRBV5-1 and TRBJ2-2; TRBD1 matches at 8 bases. Trimming removed 2 bases from V and 3 bases from J; junction bases left unmatched: 3. Germline assignment: CDR1 SGHRS and CDR2 YFSETQ. This CDR3 is 15 amino acids long. Written as DNA, the CDR3 is TGCGCCAGCAGCTTCACGACAGGGGACACCGGGGAGCTGTTTTTT. This codes for CASSFTTGDTGELFF.

The DNA of the CDR3 is TGTGCCAGCAGCAGGGGACAGGGGAAAGAGACCCAGTACTTC. This gives the protein CASSRGQGKETQYF. V and J are TRBV4-2 and TRBJ2-5, with 10 positions matching TRBD1. CDR1 LGHNA and CDR2 YNFKEQ come from the germline V gene. V lost 5 bases, J lost 3 bases, and 3 bases stayed unmatched. This CDR3 spans 14 amino acids.

The chain carries TRBV7-2 and TRBJ1-5, with TRBD1 identical over 8 bases. Germline assignment: CDR1 SGHTA and CDR2 FQGNSA. V lost 5 bases, J lost 6 bases, and 3 bases stayed unmatched. This CDR3 spans 13 amino acids. CDR3 protein: CASSSGQGQPQHF. The CDR3 DNA reads TGTGCCAGCAGCAGCGGACAGGGTCAGCCCCAGCATTTT. Using reference TRBV7-2 and TRBJ1-5 for the parts outside the CDR3, the full variable domain is GAGVSQSPSNKVTEKGKDVELRCDPISGHTALYWYRQSLGQGLEFLIYFQGNSAPDKSGLPSDRFSAERTGGSVSTLTIQRTQQEDSAVYLCASSSGQGQPQHFGDGTRLSIL.

There are many counts of this clone. The chain employs TRBV19 and TRBJ1-2; tentatively, D is TRBD1 (6 bases). Germline V gene lookup returns CDR1 LNHDA and CDR2 SQIVND (reference sequence). V lost 3 bases, J lost 6 bases, and 11 bases lay in between. This CDR3 comprises 13 residues. The CDR3 loop is CASSIRRTDGYTF. Here the CDR3 DNA reads TGTGCCAGTAGTATCCGGAGGACAGATGGCTACACCTTC.

This clone was counted only a few times. This rearrangement joins TRBV6-1 to TRBJ2-7, with a possible D match to TRBD1 (5 bases). With 7 bases removed from V and 4 bases from J, the gap between germline ends came to 11 bases. The CDR3 sequence is 12 residues long. Per germline, CDR1 MNHNS and CDR2 SASEGT. For the CDR3, the DNA is TGTGCCAGCAACCGACAGATTTACGAGCAGTACTTC. It specifies CASNRQIYEQYF.

This clone was seen a few times. V is TRBV5-1 and J is TRBJ2-7, with TRBD2 identical over 8 bases. V trimming: 4 bases; J trimming: 7 bases; junction bases outside the gene matches: 16. Germline V gene data show CDR1 as SGHRS and CDR2 as YFSETQ. This CDR3 contains 16 residues. In DNA, the CDR3 is TGCGCCAGCAGCCACTCAGGACTAGCCAGCTTCGGGGAGCAGTACTTC. It encodes CASSHSGLASFGEQYF.

The chain has TRBV15 and TRBJ2-3; 13 bases fit TRBD2. Germline V CDR1 and CDR2: LNHNV, YYDKDF (reference sequence). Trimming at V came to 7 bases and at J to 7 bases, leaving 11 bases not matched to a gene. The CDR3 spans 16 residues. CDR3 in DNA: TGTGCCACCAACGACCGGACTAGCGGGAGTAAAAATACGCAGTATTTT. Protein: CATNDRTSGSKNTQYF.

The gene calls are TRBV18 and TRBJ2-1; no clear D gene. Trimming cost V 3 bases and J 7 bases, with 10 bases left between them. From germline, CDR1 is KGHSH and CDR2 LQKENI. The CDR3 contains 13 residues. The CDR3 protein is CASSPDQFNEQFF. The CDR3 nucleotides are TGTGCCAGCTCACCGGACCAGTTTAATGAGCAGTTCTTC.

A few counts support this clone. CDR3 in amino acids: CASSLEGFGTQYF. The DNA for the CDR3 is TGTGCCAGCAGCTTAGAAGGGTTCGGGACCCAGTACTTC. The chain uses TRBV7-3 and TRBJ2-5, with D uncertain. Germline V gives CDR1 SGHTA, CDR2 FQGTGA. Trimming left V 2 bases short and J 7 bases short, with 11 bases between. CDR3 length equals 13 residues.

The J gene is TRBJ1-2, the V gene TRBV28; TRBD1 might be the D (6 bases). The CDR3 is 14 residues long. V lost 5 bases, J lost 4 bases, and 14 bases lay in between. Germline CDR1 reads MDHEN; CDR2 reads SYDVKM. The DNA of the CDR3 is TGTGCCAGCAGTCCTGGACAGATGAGCTATGGCTACACCTTC. Its translation is CASSPGQMSYGYTF.

The J gene is TRBJ2-5, the V gene TRBV28; 11 bases are shared with TRBD2. Trimming cost V 5 bases and J 4 bases; bases outside gene matches: 12. Germline V gene sequence: CDR1 MDHEN, CDR2 SYDVKM. The CDR3 has 17 amino acids. CDR3 sequence: CASSPLGPSGGTETQYF. In DNA, the CDR3 is TGTGCCAGCAGTCCCCTTGGCCCTAGCGGGGGGACAGAGACCCAGTACTTC.

The V and J genes are TRBV7-6 and TRBJ2-5; D ambiguous. This CDR3 is 12 amino acids long. The V and J ends lost 6 bases and 7 bases respectively, with 12 bases between them. Germline V gives CDR1 SGHVS, CDR2 FNYEAQ. The CDR3 protein is CASSHTHGTQYF. The DNA for the CDR3 is TGTGCCAGCAGTCACACTCACGGGACCCAGTACTTC. Filled out from reference TRBV7-6 and TRBJ2-5, the complete variable domain reads GAGVSQSPRYKVTKRGQDVALRCDPISGHVSLYWYRQALGQGPEFLTYFNYEAQQDKSGLPNDRFSAERPEGSISTLTIQRTEQRDSAMYRCASSHTHGTQYFGPGTRLLVL.

For the CDR3, the DNA is TGCGCCAGCAGTCAGCCGAACACTGAAGCTTTCTTT. This codes for CASSQPNTEAFF. The J gene is TRBJ1-1, the V gene TRBV5-1, with unresolved D. Trimming left V 5 bases short and J 1 base short, with 6 bases between. Germline loops: CDR1 SGHRS, CDR2 YFSETQ. The CDR3 length is 12 residues.

This chain links TRBV6-5 with TRBJ2-7, with D possibly TRBD1 on 6 matching bases. The V gene's germline CDR1 is MNHEY and CDR2 SVGAGI. V was pared by 6 bases and J by 0 bases, with 12 bases between. CDR3 length: 14 residues. CDR3 region: CASSATGSSYEQYF. The CDR3 DNA follows: TGTGCCAGCAGCGCTACAGGGAGCTCCTACGAGCAGTACTTC.